This record covers a single T cell receptor beta chain. Its target is unknown. Trimming left V 2 bases short and J 3 bases short, with 12 bases between. CDR3 size: 15 residues. Germline CDR1 is SGHDN and CDR2 is FVKESK. The sample comes from a study of cytomegalovirus exposure and HLA in healthy donors. Study context: The approximately 120 million unique TCR beta sequences, from about 179 million T cells, were found by an earlier analysis. General observations from the study: Prior analysis indicated that the majority of TCR beta V segments exhibited productivity approximately 90% or approximately 30% of the time. Reported results showed that the classifier diagnosed cytomegalovirus status with high specificity and sensitivity.

The PCR used 60 Vbeta and 13 Jbeta primers. Some clones are missing from TCRdb's copy, which holds only in-frame ones; the method was immunoSEQ multiplex PCR. The sample includes 130,000 to 150,000 clones, roughly 79% of them seen just once. This TCR came from a woman between 40 and 50 years old in good health and CMV-seropositive. The specimen was PBMCs. The chain links TRBV14 to TRBJ2-3; D is unresolved. In DNA, the CDR3 is TGTGCCAGCAGCCAACAGGCTCTAAGGACAGATACGCAGTATTTT. Amino acid sequence: CASSQQALRTDTQYF.